This entry lists 16 T cell receptor beta chains sequenced from one sample in a study of blood T cell repertoires in COVID-19. Assay used: immunoSEQ multiplex PCR; TCRdb lists only in-frame clones, some missing. The sample records about 240,000 clones, roughly four fifths being singletons. Specimen: peripheral blood. These receptors all stem from a woman of 80 years or more with COVID-19, enrolled during active disease.

V usage is TRBV7-3 and J usage is TRBJ2-1; 7 nucleotides match TRBD2. The CDR3 contains 17 residues. Per the germline V gene, CDR1 is SGHTA and CDR2 is FQGTGA. J gave up 3 bases and V 1 base, and 9 bases lay outside the gene matches. The CDR3 sequence is CASSLIGGSPYYNEQFF. Here the CDR3 DNA reads TGTGCCAGCAGCTTAATCGGCGGGAGCCCATACTACAATGAGCAGTTCTTC.

The chain employs TRBV4-2 and TRBJ2-3; 7 nucleotides line up with TRBD1. The germline V gene encodes CDR1 LGHNA and CDR2 YNFKEQ. This CDR3 is built from 15 residues. With 4 bases clipped from V and 2 bases from J, the junction kept 6 bases outside the gene matches. CDR3 sequence reads: CASSLTDRDTDTQYF. CDR3 bases: TGTGCCAGCAGCCTAACCGACAGGGACACAGATACGCAGTATTTT.

The chain recombines TRBV5-1 with TRBJ2-6; a weak D match, TRBD2 (6 bases). This CDR3 is 16 amino acids long. V was pared by 4 bases and J by 0 bases, with 11 bases between. Per germline, CDR1 SGHRS and CDR2 YFSETQ. The CDR3 region is CASSRGANSGANVLTF. Here the CDR3 DNA reads TGCGCCAGCAGCCGCGGGGCCAACTCTGGGGCCAACGTCCTGACTTTC.

The gene calls are TRBV7-2 and TRBJ2-7; the match to TRBD2 covers 7 bases. The CDR3 spans 17 residues. The V gene end was trimmed by 2 bases and the J gene end by 1 base; junction bases not matched to a gene: 11. CDR1 is SGHTA and CDR2 is FQGNSA in the germline V gene. CDR3 DNA: TGTGCCAGCAGCTTAAGGGCCGGGACTACCTTATCCTACGAGCAGTACTTC. Protein sequence: CASSLRAGTTLSYEQYF. Full variable domain (missing parts from reference TRBV7-2 and TRBJ2-7): GAGVSQSPSNKVTEKGKDVELRCDPISGHTALYWYRQSLGQGLEFLIYFQGNSAPDKSGLPSDRFSAERTGGSVSTLTIQRTQQEDSAVYLCASSLRAGTTLSYEQYFGPGTRLTVT.

The chain has TRBV27 and TRBJ1-2, with D unclear. The germline gives CDR1 MNHEY, CDR2 SMNVEV (reference sequence). V lost 4 bases and J lost 3, with 15 bases in between. CDR3 size: 15 residues. This CDR3 is CASSSSRRPYYGYTF. The CDR3 DNA sequence: TGTGCCAGCAGTTCCAGCAGGAGGCCCTACTATGGCTACACCTTC.

V is TRBV28 and J is TRBJ2-1; D might be TRBD2 (6 bases). V lost 6 bases to trimming and J lost 7 bases, with 16 bases between them. The CDR3 totals 14 residues. Per the germline V gene, CDR1 is MDHEN and CDR2 is SYDVKM. The CDR3 protein is CASSWAGRRNEQFF. The CDR3 nucleotides are TGTGCCAGCAGCTGGGCGGGGCGAAGGAATGAGCAGTTCTTC.

This chain joins TRBV24-1 and TRBJ2-3, with TRBD2 as a possible D gene (5 bases). Germline CDR1 KGHDR, CDR2 SFDVKD. The CDR3 spans 15 residues. Trimming cost V 3 bases and J 3 bases, with 12 bases left between them. The CDR3 nucleotides read TGTGCCACCAGTGATCCAGGACCGGGGACAGATACGCAGTATTTT. It specifies CATSDPGPGTDTQYF.

This clone has only one observation. This chain uses TRBV5-1 with TRBJ2-6; D is uncertain. Trimming took off 1 base at V and 0 bases at J, with 5 bases between the two ends. The CDR3 sequence is 15 residues long. Germline CDR1 reads SGHRS; CDR2 reads YFSETQ. DNA for the CDR3: TGCGCCAGCAGCTTGATCCTCTCTGGGGCCAACGTCCTGACTTTC. Protein sequence: CASSLILSGANVLTF.

The CDR3 DNA sequence: TGTGCCAGCAGCGTCCTCCCGGAAGGAGGAACTGAAGCTTTCTTT. Its translation: CASSVLPEGGTEAFF. The V and J genes are TRBV9 and TRBJ1-1, with D unresolved. Germline V lookup: CDR1 SGDLS, CDR2 YYNGEE. Trimming shortened V by 2 bases and J by 5 bases, and 16 bases separated the two germline ends. CDR3 length: 15 amino acids.

V gene TRBV4-2 combines with J gene TRBJ1-4, with a possible D match to TRBD1 (5 bases). Germline V gives CDR1 LGHNA, CDR2 YNFKEQ. The length of the CDR3 is 15 residues. Trimming pared 1 base from V and 5 bases from J, leaving 11 bases between. The CDR3 here is CASSQVESGNEKLFF. The CDR3 coding sequence is TGTGCCAGCAGCCAAGTCGAATCAGGGAATGAAAAACTGTTTTTT.

The chain couples TRBV19 to TRBJ1-2; 7 bases match TRBD1. The CDR3 totals 12 residues. V gave up 5 bases and J gave up 9 bases; unmatched junction bases: 6. Germline CDR1 LNHDA, CDR2 SQIVND (reference sequence). CDR3 DNA: TGTGCCAGTAGTGGACAGGTGATCAGCTACACCTTC. Its protein is CASSGQVISYTF.

The V gene is TRBV5-6, the J gene TRBJ2-2; 12 bases agree with TRBD2. The CDR3 contains 17 residues. Germline V lookup: CDR1 SGHDT, CDR2 YYEEEE. The junction had 9 bases not matched to a gene; V was cut back by 2 bases and J by 7 bases. The CDR3 loop is CASSFRTSGISVGELFF. The CDR3 nucleotides are TGTGCCAGCAGCTTCCGGACTAGCGGGATAAGTGTCGGGGAGCTGTTTTTT.

J is TRBJ2-3 and V is TRBV5-1, with D maybe TRBD2 (7 bases). This CDR3 is 14 amino acids long. The germline gives CDR1 SGHRS, CDR2 YFSETQ. V gave up 0 bases and J gave up 6 bases, with 11 bases separating them. DNA for the CDR3: TGCGCCAGCAGCTTGGCCGCGGGGGCGGATACGCAGTATTTT. Its protein product is CASSLAAGADTQYF.

The table lists this clone with a count of one. CDR3 sequence: CASSITGVDSPLHF. The CDR3 coding sequence is TGTGCCAGCAGCATTACAGGGGTGGATTCACCCCTCCACTTT. This sequence joins TRBV3-1 (or the pseudogene TRBV3-2) and TRBJ1-6, with 7 bases identical to TRBD1. Germline V gene data show CDR1 as LGHDT and CDR2 as YNNKEL (reference sequence). With V trimmed by 5 bases and J by 8 bases, 6 bases remained unmatched. The CDR3 consists of 14 residues.

The V gene is TRBV9, the J gene TRBJ1-1, with TRBD1 matching 7 bases. Germline V gives CDR1 SGDLS, CDR2 YYNGEE. The CDR3 runs 15 residues. The V and J ends lost 3 bases and 1 base, in that order; junction bases with no gene match: 6. This CDR3 is CASSAARGPNTEAFF. CDR3 DNA sequence: TGTGCCAGCAGCGCTGCGAGGGGGCCGAACACTGAAGCTTTCTTT.

CDR3 sequence reads: CASKGGGYGYTF. The CDR3 DNA sequence: TGTGCCAGCAAAGGAGGTGGCTATGGCTACACCTTC. The rearrangement joins TRBV27 to TRBJ1-2, with D unresolved. Trimming removed 7 bases at V and 4 bases at J, with 10 bases between. The V gene's germline CDR1 is MNHEY and CDR2 SMNVEV (reference sequence). This CDR3 region has 12 residues.